Each of the 18 T cell receptor beta chains below was sequenced from the same sample in a study of cytomegalovirus exposure and HLA in healthy donors. This PCR relied on a set of 60 Vbeta primers and 13 Jbeta primers. Assay: immunoSEQ multiplex PCR; the TCRdb copy retains only in-frame clones and omits some. Here the sample spans 150,000 or so clones, 60% to 80% being singletons. The source material was PBMCs. The receptors come from a man aged 40-55 years in good health and CMV-seropositive.

J is TRBJ1-1 and V is TRBV7-8; D is uncertain. Deletions cut 5 bases from V and 6 bases from J, with 19 bases between. Germline V CDR1 and CDR2: SGHVS, FQNEAQ. The CDR3 extends over 15 amino acids. CDR3 nucleotide sequence: TGTGCCAGCAGCCCGCCCGCGTCGGGGTGGTCTGAAGCTTTCTTT. It translates to CASSPPASGWSEAFF. The full variable domain, its missing parts supplied by reference TRBV7-8 and TRBJ1-1, is GAGVSQSPRYKVAKRGQDVALRCDPISGHVSLFWYQQALGQGPEFLTYFQNEAQLDKSGLPSDRFFAERPEGSVSTLKIQRTQQEDSAVYLCASSPPASGWSEAFFGQGTRLTVV.

The chain carries TRBV9 and TRBJ2-2; a weak D match, TRBD2 (6 bases). The CDR3 runs 15 residues. Germline CDR1 and CDR2: SGDLS and YYNGEE. Trimming cost V 2 bases and J 5 bases, with 13 bases left between them. This CDR3 reads CASSVGLTGTGELFF. The CDR3, as DNA: TGTGCCAGCAGCGTGGGACTCACGGGTACCGGGGAGCTGTTTTTT.

As to this clone: The same CDR3 can be traced to other DNA sequences in this sample. V and J are TRBV9 and TRBJ2-7, with 8 bases lining up with TRBD2. The J segment lost 3 bases and the V segment lost 0 bases, leaving 2 bases of the junction unmatched. The CDR3 covers 14 residues. Germline CDR1 SGDLS, CDR2 YYNGEE. The DNA of the CDR3 is TGTGCCAGCAGCGTAGGGAGCGGGAGCTACGAGCAGTACTTC. Its translation is CASSVGSGSYEQYF.

V gene TRBV7-9 combines with J gene TRBJ2-3; tentative D call: TRBD2 (5 bases). Germline V gene data show CDR1 as SEHNR and CDR2 as FQNEAQ (reference sequence). There are 14 residues in the CDR3. Trimming took off 8 bases at V and 2 bases at J, with 14 bases between the two ends. DNA for the CDR3: TGTGCCAGCCGAAGCGGTACCTCCACAGATACGCAGTATTTT. This translates into CASRSGTSTDTQYF.

The V and J genes are TRBV6-1 and TRBJ2-7, with 10 nucleotides matching TRBD2. J was trimmed by 0 bases and V by 11 bases; bases with no gene match: 4. The CDR3 consists of 13 residues. CDR1 and CDR2 from the germline V gene are MNHNS and SASEGT. CDR3 bases: TGTGCCGGACGACTAGCGGGCTCCTACGAGCAGTACTTC. This gives the protein CAGRLAGSYEQYF.

The chain employs TRBV6-1 and TRBJ2-7, with D tentatively TRBD2 (6 bases). The CDR3 consists of 17 residues. V was cut by 2 bases and J by 2 bases, with 19 bases left in between. Looked up from germline, CDR1 is MNHNS and CDR2 is SASEGT. The CDR3 loop is CASSESPTSIVAYEQYF. Here the CDR3 DNA reads TGTGCCAGCAGTGAATCCCCCACTAGCATCGTCGCCTACGAGCAGTACTTC.

This chain connects TRBV19 to TRBJ1-4, with 8 positions matching TRBD1. Germline V lookup: CDR1 LNHDA, CDR2 SQIVND (reference sequence). Trimming at V came to 7 bases and at J to 5 bases, leaving 12 bases not matched to a gene. The CDR3 runs 16 residues. CDR3 sequence: CASTSQGNRGNEKLFF. The CDR3 DNA sequence: TGTGCCAGTACCTCTCAGGGGAACAGGGGGAATGAAAAACTGTTTTTT.

This clone was counted once. The chain uses TRBV19 and TRBJ1-5, with 10 bases identical to TRBD1. Germline CDR1 reads LNHDA; CDR2 reads SQIVND (reference sequence). The ends lost 4 bases at V and 1 base at J; junction bases unmatched: 7. This CDR3 region has 17 residues. CDR3 in amino acids: CASSSYGQGESNQPQHF. For the CDR3, the DNA is TGTGCCAGTAGTAGTTACGGACAGGGGGAAAGCAATCAGCCCCAGCATTTT.

The sample holds one count of this clone. The chain uses TRBV11-2 and TRBJ1-1; D is undetermined. This CDR3 comprises 15 residues. In germline, CDR1 is SGHAT, CDR2 FQNNGV. V was clipped by 5 bases and J by 1 base, with 14 bases between them. CDR3 residues: CASSLNVRGNTEAFF. DNA of the CDR3: TGTGCCAGCAGCCTAAACGTCAGAGGGAACACTGAAGCTTTCTTT.

This clone was counted once. V gene TRBV18 combines with J gene TRBJ1-1; D gene uncertain. Deletions cut 0 bases from V and 3 bases from J, with 11 bases between. There are 15 residues in the CDR3. Looked up from germline, CDR1 is KGHSH and CDR2 is LQKENI. The CDR3 loop reads CASSPPAGTDTEAFF. DNA for the CDR3: TGTGCCAGCTCACCACCGGCGGGTACGGACACTGAAGCTTTCTTT.

This clone has more than one count but fewer than ten. This chain connects TRBV5-1 to TRBJ1-3; 10 positions match TRBD1. This CDR3 contains 17 residues. The ends lost 4 bases at V and 0 bases at J; junction bases unmatched: 7. Per the germline V gene, CDR1 is SGHRS and CDR2 is YFSETQ. The CDR3 protein is CASSPRTGGFSGNTIYF. CDR3 DNA sequence: TGCGCCAGCAGCCCCAGGACAGGGGGATTCTCTGGAAACACCATATATTTT.

V is TRBV5-1 and J is TRBJ1-3, with D unclear. The CDR3 runs 15 residues. Per the germline V gene, CDR1 is SGHRS and CDR2 is YFSETQ. Trimming pared 0 bases from V and 4 bases from J, leaving 11 bases between. The CDR3 DNA reads as TGCGCCAGCAGCTTGGAAGTTCAGGCCGGAAACACCATATATTTT. Its translation is CASSLEVQAGNTIYF.

The chain links TRBV10-3 to TRBJ2-5; 10 bases are shared with TRBD2. TRBJ2-7 explains the end of the DNA better; the J call may be wrong. This CDR3 region has 14 residues. The germline gives CDR1 ENHRY, CDR2 SYGVKD. CDR3 sequence reads: CAIRPLAGSYEQYF. The CDR3, as DNA: TGTGCCATCAGACCACTAGCGGGGTCGTACGAGCAGTACTTC.

The chain couples TRBV10-1 to TRBJ1-1; D unclear. CDR3 length: 16 amino acids. Germline CDR1 is WNHNN and CDR2 is SYGVQD (reference sequence). Trimming removed 0 bases from V and 4 bases from J, with 15 bases in between. In DNA, the CDR3 is TGCGCCAGCAGTGAGTCGACGCGGGCAGGCTCCACTGAAGCTTTCTTT. It codes for CASSESTRAGSTEAFF.

The chain links TRBV10-3 to TRBJ1-5, with D possibly matching TRBD1 (5 bases). Germline-derived CDR1 and CDR2 are ENHRY and SYGVKD. V was shortened by 0 bases and J by 6 bases, with 9 bases between the two germline ends. This CDR3 region has 14 residues. The CDR3: CAISESPRAQPQHF. Written as DNA, the CDR3 is TGTGCCATCAGTGAGTCCCCCAGGGCTCAGCCCCAGCATTTT.

The chain employs TRBV6-4 and TRBJ1-5; D unclear. The germline gives CDR1 MRHNA, CDR2 SNTAGT. This CDR3 has 13 amino acids. V lost 7 bases and J 0 bases, leaving 7 bases between the germline ends. CDR3 protein: CASTCYSNQPQHF. CDR3 sequence (DNA): TGTGCCAGCACCTGCTATAGCAATCAGCCCCAGCATTTT.

The chain combines TRBV5-1 with TRBJ2-1, with 7 nucleotides matching TRBD2. Losses at the gene ends were 0 bases for V and 8 bases for J; bases not matched to a gene: 8. Germline V lookup: CDR1 SGHRS, CDR2 YFSETQ. This CDR3 is 15 amino acids long. The CDR3, as DNA: TGCGCCAGCAGCTTGGCGGCTAGCGGCGGGGATGAGCAGTTCTTC. Protein product: CASSLAASGGDEQFF.

V is TRBV12-5 and J is TRBJ1-5; D unresolved. The CDR3 is made up of 15 amino acids. Germline V gene sequence: CDR1 LGHNT, CDR2 FRNRAP. Trimming left V 6 bases short and J 0 bases short, with 12 bases between. The CDR3 here is CASGQTGYSNQPQHF. The CDR3 DNA sequence: TGTGCTAGTGGCCAAACGGGGTATAGCAATCAGCCCCAGCATTTT.